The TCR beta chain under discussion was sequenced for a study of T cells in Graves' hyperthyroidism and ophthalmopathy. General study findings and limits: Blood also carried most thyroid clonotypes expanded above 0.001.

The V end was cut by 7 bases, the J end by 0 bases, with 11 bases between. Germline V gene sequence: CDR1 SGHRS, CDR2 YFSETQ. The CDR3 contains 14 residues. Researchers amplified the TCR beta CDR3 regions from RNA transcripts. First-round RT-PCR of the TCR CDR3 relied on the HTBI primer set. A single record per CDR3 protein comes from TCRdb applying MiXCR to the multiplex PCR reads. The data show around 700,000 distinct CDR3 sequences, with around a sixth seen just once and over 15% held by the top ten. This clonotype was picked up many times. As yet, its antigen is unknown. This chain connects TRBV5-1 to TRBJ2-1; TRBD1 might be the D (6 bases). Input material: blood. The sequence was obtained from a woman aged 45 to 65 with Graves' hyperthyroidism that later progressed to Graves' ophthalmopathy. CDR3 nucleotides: TGCGCCAGCGGGGGCCTGAGCTCCTACAATGAGCAGTTCTTC. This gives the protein CASGGLSSYNEQFF.